Below, 26 T cell receptor beta chains from the same sample are listed, as sequenced in a study of OX40 agonist ivuxolimab in advanced cancers. Method: immunoSEQ multiplex PCR; TCRdb's copy keeps in-frame clones and lacks some. The repertoire consists of around 68,000 clones, with 85% occurring once and the leading ten covering approximately 0.68%. This material consisted of CD4+ or CD8+ T cells sorted from blood, taken in a trial of the OX40 agonist ivuxolimab. The receptors were sampled from an adult with an advanced solid tumor such as melanoma, head and neck, liver or kidney cancer.

The rearrangement uses TRBV5-4 and TRBJ2-5, with TRBD2 identical over 7 bases. This CDR3 comprises 14 residues. In germline, CDR1 is SGHNT, CDR2 YYREEE (reference sequence). V shed 1 base, J shed 5 bases, and the junction held 5 bases outside the gene matches. CDR3 nucleotide sequence: TGTGCCAGCAGCTTGAGGCAGGGAGGGGAGACCCAGTACTTC. Translating it yields CASSLRQGGETQYF.

The chain joins TRBV28 to TRBJ1-2; weak D call: TRBD1 (5 bases). Germline CDR1 and CDR2: MDHEN and SYDVKM. V gave up 6 bases and J gave up 4 bases, with 12 bases separating them. The CDR3 length is 13 residues. The CDR3 spells CASSPSGPYGYTF. The CDR3 nucleotides are TGTGCCAGCAGCCCCTCGGGGCCCTATGGCTACACCTTC.

J is TRBJ1-4 and V is TRBV5-1; the D is unclear. Germline V gene sequence: CDR1 SGHRS, CDR2 YFSETQ. V was shortened by 3 bases and J by 0 bases, with 12 bases between the two germline ends. This CDR3 has 16 amino acids. CDR3 in DNA: TGCGCCAGCAGCTCTCAGGACGGCGCAACTAATGAAAAACTGTTTTTT. Protein sequence: CASSSQDGATNEKLFF.

The rearrangement uses TRBV6-5 and TRBJ1-1; D remains ambiguous. Trimming stripped 2 bases from V and 7 bases from J, with 11 bases between. The germline CDR1 and CDR2 sequences are MNHEY and SVGAGI. CDR3 size: 13 residues. The CDR3 sequence: CASSYGVGREAFF. CDR3 DNA: TGTGCCAGCAGTTACGGGGTAGGGCGTGAAGCTTTCTTT.

This chain connects TRBV7-9 to TRBJ1-3; possibly TRBD1 for D (5 bases). V lost 8 bases and J lost 0, with 11 bases in between. Looked up from germline, CDR1 is SEHNR and CDR2 is FQNEAQ (reference sequence). CDR3 length: 14 amino acids. The CDR3 loop reads CASSGGYSGNTIYF. The CDR3 DNA reads as TGTGCCAGCTCGGGGGGTTACTCTGGAAACACCATATATTTT.

This chain uses TRBV29-1 with TRBJ1-1; maybe TRBD1 (5 bases). Germline CDR1 is SQVTM and CDR2 is ANQGSEA. The CDR3 is 15 residues long. V dropped 7 bases and J dropped 0 bases, with 18 bases sitting between them. CDR3 bases: TGCAGCGCCGGGGGGGTGGCAGGGATGAACACTGAAGCTTTCTTT. As protein: CSAGGVAGMNTEAFF. Combining the CDR3 with reference TRBV29-1 and TRBJ1-1 gives the whole variable domain SAVISQKPSRDICQRGTSLTIQCQVDSQVTMMFWYRQQPGQSLTLIATANQGSEATYESGFVIDKFPISRPNLTFSTLTVSNMSPEDSSIYLCSAGGVAGMNTEAFFGQGTRLTVV.

The rearrangement uses TRBV9 and TRBJ1-4; a possible D gene is TRBD1 (6 bases). Germline V CDR1 and CDR2: SGDLS, YYNGEE. With 3 bases removed from V and 8 bases from J, the gap between germline ends came to 14 bases. This CDR3 has 14 residues. CDR3 sequence (DNA): TGTGCCAGCAGCGGACGTTCTAGGGGGGAAAAACTGTTTTTT. Translating gives CASSGRSRGEKLFF.

The chain uses TRBV13 and TRBJ1-1; 7 nucleotides line up with TRBD1. V lost 4 bases, J lost 3 bases, and 11 bases stayed unmatched. There are 16 residues in the CDR3. Germline loops: CDR1 PRHDT, CDR2 FYEKMQ (reference sequence). The CDR3 DNA reads TGTGCCAGCAGCTCAAGCACGACAGGGCGATACACTGAAGCTTTCTTT. As protein: CASSSSTTGRYTEAFF.

The chain combines TRBV7-2 with TRBJ1-3; possible D gene TRBD1, 5 bases. Trimming took off 4 bases at V and 4 bases at J, with 11 bases between the two ends. The CDR3 runs to 14 residues. From germline, CDR1 is SGHTA and CDR2 FQGNSA. CDR3 protein: CASSWMGGGNTIYF. The CDR3 DNA reads as TGTGCCAGCAGCTGGATGGGGGGAGGAAACACCATATATTTT.

The chain combines TRBV18 with TRBJ1-1; no firm D call. Germline CDR1 reads KGHSH; CDR2 reads LQKENI. The CDR3 has 13 amino acids. V lost 2 bases to trimming and J lost 7 bases, with 11 bases between them. As DNA, the CDR3 is TGTGCCAGCTCACCATCCAAGGACTTTGAAGCTTTCTTT. Its translation: CASSPSKDFEAFF.

This clone has a single count. This chain connects TRBV5-1 to TRBJ1-1, with D uncertain. This CDR3 is built from 14 residues. Germline V gene lookup returns CDR1 SGHRS and CDR2 YFSETQ. V dropped 0 bases and J dropped 2 bases, with 8 bases sitting between them. CDR3 protein: CASSLVAANTEAFF. The CDR3 coding sequence is TGCGCCAGCAGCTTGGTGGCGGCAAACACTGAAGCTTTCTTT.

The CDR3 DNA is TGTGCCAGTAGGGGGGACACAGATACGCAGTATTTT. Encoded protein: CASRGDTDTQYF. The chain couples TRBV19 to TRBJ2-3; D may match TRBD1 or TRBD2 (5 bases each). V lost 6 bases to trimming and J lost 2 bases, with 6 bases between them. This CDR3 has 12 amino acids. The V gene's germline CDR1 is LNHDA and CDR2 SQIVND (reference sequence).

V is TRBV6-5 and J is TRBJ1-5, with D possibly being TRBD1 (5 bases). Germline-derived CDR1 and CDR2 are MNHEY and SVGAGI. Trimming took 0 bases from V and 7 from J, leaving 13 bases between them. There are 15 residues in the CDR3. The CDR3 nucleotides read TGTGCCAGCAGTTACTCCGGGACGGCTCACCAGCCCCAGCATTTT. It encodes CASSYSGTAHQPQHF.

The chain links TRBV7-9 to TRBJ1-1; 7 bases fit TRBD1. CDR3 length: 17 residues. Germline trimming cut 1 base from V and 1 base from J; bases unmatched to any gene: 9. Germline CDR1 and CDR2: SEHNR and FQNEAQ (reference sequence). CDR3 coding DNA: TGTGCCAGCAGCTTAGGGGTAGCCGGGACAGAGAACACTGAAGCTTTCTTT. It yields the protein CASSLGVAGTENTEAFF.

The V call is TRBV7-8, the J call TRBJ1-4; 8 bases match TRBD1. This CDR3 is built from 14 residues. Germline CDR1 SGHVS, CDR2 FQNEAQ. J was trimmed by 8 bases and V by 5 bases; bases with no gene match: 7. The CDR3 DNA follows: TGTGCCAGCAGCCCGGACAGGGCAATAGAAAAACTGTTTTTT. This sequence encodes CASSPDRAIEKLFF.

The rearrangement joins TRBV10-3 to TRBJ1-2; TRBD1 aligns across 7 bases. The trim removed 6 bases at V and 7 bases at J, leaving 8 bases unmatched. This CDR3 has 13 residues. Germline-derived CDR1 and CDR2 are ENHRY and SYGVKD. The CDR3 protein is CAISATGAGGYTF. CDR3 DNA: TGTGCCATCAGCGCTACAGGGGCAGGTGGCTACACCTTC.

This rearrangement joins TRBV27 to TRBJ2-5, with TRBD2 matching 11 bases. Germline V lookup: CDR1 MNHEY, CDR2 SMNVEV (reference sequence). The CDR3 runs 17 residues. The V gene end was trimmed by 4 bases and the J gene end by 4 bases; junction bases not matched to a gene: 11. Here the CDR3 DNA reads TGTGCCAGCAGTTCACCTTATAGCGGGGGGGCCCGAGAGACCCAGTACTTC. Its protein product is CASSSPYSGGARETQYF.

The V call is TRBV2, the J call TRBJ1-5; 8 bases fit TRBD1. From germline, CDR1 is SNHLY and CDR2 FYNNEI. Trimming removed 4 bases from V and 7 bases from J; junction bases left unmatched: 12. This CDR3 is 16 amino acids long. The CDR3 is CASSVPGYRGTQPQHF. For the CDR3, the DNA is TGTGCCAGCAGTGTTCCAGGGTACAGGGGGACCCAGCCCCAGCATTTT.

The genes are TRBV15 and TRBJ1-2; 8 nucleotides match TRBD1. The length of the CDR3 is 13 residues. Trimming at V came to 6 bases and at J to 4 bases, leaving 4 bases not matched to a gene. CDR1 LNHNV and CDR2 YYDKDF come from the germline V gene (reference sequence). The CDR3 region has the DNA TGTGCCACCAGGACGACAGGGGCCTATGGCTACACCTTC. Residues: CATRTTGAYGYTF.

V gene TRBV7-8 combines with J gene TRBJ1-6; D is ambiguous. Germline V gene data show CDR1 as SGHVS and CDR2 as FQNEAQ. The CDR3 contains 17 residues. Trimming took 2 bases from V and 1 from J, leaving 12 bases between them. CDR3 amino acids: CASSLKPARSYNSPLHF. The CDR3, as DNA: TGTGCCAGCAGCTTAAAACCAGCGCGGTCCTATAATTCACCCCTCCACTTT.

The gene calls are TRBV5-1 and TRBJ1-1; maybe TRBD1 (5 bases). Trimming pared 0 bases from V and 0 bases from J, leaving 6 bases between. CDR3 size: 14 residues. The V gene's germline CDR1 is SGHRS and CDR2 YFSETQ. The CDR3 loop reads CASSLAGMNTEAFF. The CDR3 DNA reads as TGCGCCAGCAGCTTGGCAGGGATGAACACTGAAGCTTTCTTT.

This chain links TRBV19 with TRBJ1-1; D not certain. The CDR3 covers 14 residues. The germline V gene has CDR1 LNHDA and CDR2 SQIVND (reference sequence). The ends were cut back, 7 bases at V and 4 bases at J, with 16 bases in the middle. In DNA form, the CDR3 reads TGTGCCAGTACCCAGAGAGGTTTCGGCACTGAAGCTTTCTTT. It is translated as CASTQRGFGTEAFF.

CDR3 residues: CASSSSGGAYEQYF. CDR3 nucleotides: TGTGCCAGCAGCTCTAGCGGGGGGGCCTACGAGCAGTACTTC. V gene TRBV7-8 combines with J gene TRBJ2-7; 12 bases match TRBD2. The V gene's germline CDR1 is SGHVS and CDR2 FQNEAQ. The junction had 0 bases not matched to a gene; V was cut back by 4 bases and J by 2 bases. The CDR3 spans 14 residues. Based on the CDR3 plus reference TRBV7-8 and TRBJ2-7, the full variable domain is GAGVSQSPRYKVAKRGQDVALRCDPISGHVSLFWYQQALGQGPEFLTYFQNEAQLDKSGLPSDRFFAERPEGSVSTLKIQRTQQEDSAVYLCASSSSGGAYEQYFGPGTRLTVT.

The chain recombines TRBV7-2 with TRBJ1-6; 11 bases align to TRBD1. Germline CDR1 is SGHTA and CDR2 is FQGNSA. V trimming: 4 bases; J trimming: 10 bases; junction bases outside the gene matches: 12. CDR3 length equals 17 residues. CDR3 nucleotide sequence: TGTGCCAGCAGCTCCAGTCGGGGGACAGGGGGATACTCACCCCTCCACTTT. It codes for CASSSSRGTGGYSPLHF.

The CDR3 coding sequence is TGTGCCAGCAGCCAAGACACAGAATACGAGCAGTACTTC. It yields the protein CASSQDTEYEQYF. The chain combines TRBV14 with TRBJ2-7; D is unclear. Germline CDR1 is SGHDN and CDR2 is FVKESK. V shed 0 bases and J shed 4 bases, with 7 bases lying between them. The CDR3 length is 13 residues.

The chain uses TRBV7-2 and TRBJ2-1, with a tentative D call TRBD2 (5 bases). The length of the CDR3 is 15 residues. Germline V gene sequence: CDR1 SGHTA, CDR2 FQGNSA. With 2 bases removed from V and 8 bases from J, the gap between germline ends came to 16 bases. The CDR3 region has the DNA TGTGCCAGCAGCTTATGGGGAGCGATCTCGGATGAGCAGTTCTTC. Amino acids: CASSLWGAISDEQFF.